This T cell receptor beta chain was observed in a study of blood T cell repertoires in COVID-19 (TCRdb year 2020). In terms of the full investigation: Samples from collaborators originated in the United States, Italy and Spain and spanned both the acute and convalescent phases of COVID-19. The material from the prospective study consisted of cDNA or gDNA derived from T cells, B-cell-depleted T cells, or PBMCs. Nearly every sample came with metadata listing a de-identified subject ID, COVID-19 status, age in years and sex. Samples came from the ongoing ImmuneRACE study (first 160 participants) plus 1,254 subjects from 6 global collaborators. A freely available public database, intended as a resource for researchers studying the immune response to SARS-CoV-2, is where the repertoires were released. Where available, HLA class I and class II types were taken from metadata supplied by the sample provider and were not determined by assay-based typing. The dataset comprised deeply sampled blood TCRbeta repertoires from subjects exposed to, actively infected with, or recovered from COVID-19.

From the cysteine up to the phenylalanine, the CDR3 has a length of 15 residues. The entry retains the CDR3 DNA only, 45 bases that are in frame from base 1. CDR1 and CDR2 were assigned from the germline V gene (reference sequence) as LNHDA and SQIVND. For this chain, trimming is 6 bases at the V end and 8 bases at the J end, and the number of junction bases without a gene match is 11. At one collaborating source in Seattle, patients were enrolled during active infection and were followed longitudinally through the course of disease. Whole blood was collected in K2EDTA tubes by collaborating institutions according to the institutions' own protocols. For TCRbeta analysis, collaborators shipped samples as frozen whole blood, isolated PBMCs, or DNA extracted from either of those sample types. To note about this clone: It has no known antigen specificity. Per-base quality was not reported, and no clone a single base away is much larger than it.

The immunoSEQ Assay, a bias-controlled multiplex PCR, was used to amplify TCRbeta CDR3 regions from genomic DNA. The authors' pipeline ran thus. The number of nucleated cells in each sample was estimated by amplification of reference gene primers within the assay. To quantify the absolute abundance of each unique TCRbeta CDR3 rearrangement, sequence reads were collapsed and filtered. For each sample, productive Simpson clonality was calculated as the square root of Simpson's diversity index over productive rearrangements. The table comes from immuneACCESS by way of TCRdb, which keeps in-frame sequences with V and J called. Part of the clones is missing from these tables; in studies checked, under half for an unresolved V gene and the rest for unknown reasons. D and trimming come from the DNA, and the V and J calls and clone size come from that table. The sample table records more than 200,000 clones; 70% to 90% of these occur just once. The biggest ten clones account for about 6.7% of the sample.

The paper as a whole reports these results and caveats: The quantity of clinical and demographic metadata differed by source and by participant and was supplied without curation.

The rearrangement joined TRBV19 to TRBJ2-3, and 10 junction bases match TRBD2. The origin of this receptor is a woman between 25 and 40 years old with COVID-19, enrolled during active disease. The specimen sequenced was peripheral blood. The sequenced DNA is TGTGCCAGTAGCGGACTAGCGGACCCTTCGGGTACGCAGTATTTT. Its protein is CASSGLADPSGTQYF.